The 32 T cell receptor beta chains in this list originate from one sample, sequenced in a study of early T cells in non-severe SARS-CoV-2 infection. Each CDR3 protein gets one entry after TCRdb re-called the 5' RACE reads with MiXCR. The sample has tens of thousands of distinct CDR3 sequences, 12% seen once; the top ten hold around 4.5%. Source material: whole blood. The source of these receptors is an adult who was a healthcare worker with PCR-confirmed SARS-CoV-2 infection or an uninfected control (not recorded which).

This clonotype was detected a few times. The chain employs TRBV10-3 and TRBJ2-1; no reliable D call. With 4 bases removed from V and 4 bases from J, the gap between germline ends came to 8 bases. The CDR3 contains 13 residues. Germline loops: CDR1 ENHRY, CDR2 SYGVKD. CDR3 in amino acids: CAISGPKYNEQFF. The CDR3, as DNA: TGTGCCATCAGTGGACCGAAATACAATGAGCAGTTCTTC.

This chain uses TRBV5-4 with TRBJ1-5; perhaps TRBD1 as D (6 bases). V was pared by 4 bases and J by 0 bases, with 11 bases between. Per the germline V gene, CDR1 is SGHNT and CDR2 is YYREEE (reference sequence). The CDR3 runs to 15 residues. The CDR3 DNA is TGTGCCAGCAGCCTTCAGGGGTATAGCAATCAGCCCCAGCATTTT. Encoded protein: CASSLQGYSNQPQHF.

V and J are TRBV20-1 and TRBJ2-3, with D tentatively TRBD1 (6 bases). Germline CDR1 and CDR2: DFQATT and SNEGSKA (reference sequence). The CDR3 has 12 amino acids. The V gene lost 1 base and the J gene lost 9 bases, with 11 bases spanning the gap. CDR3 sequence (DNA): TGCAGTGCTAGAGGCATCCAGGGGACGCAGTATTTT. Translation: CSARGIQGTQYF.

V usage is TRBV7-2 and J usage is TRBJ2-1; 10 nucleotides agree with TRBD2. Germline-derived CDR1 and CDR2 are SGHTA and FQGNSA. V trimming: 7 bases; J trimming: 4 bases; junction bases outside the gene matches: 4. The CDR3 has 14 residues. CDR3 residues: CASTGTSAYNEQFF. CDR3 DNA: TGTGCCAGCACCGGGACTAGCGCGTACAATGAGCAGTTCTTC. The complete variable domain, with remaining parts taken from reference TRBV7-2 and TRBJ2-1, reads GAGVSQSPSNKVTEKGKDVELRCDPISGHTALYWYRQSLGQGLEFLIYFQGNSAPDKSGLPSDRFSAERTGGSVSTLTIQRTQQEDSAVYLCASTGTSAYNEQFFGPGTRLTVL.

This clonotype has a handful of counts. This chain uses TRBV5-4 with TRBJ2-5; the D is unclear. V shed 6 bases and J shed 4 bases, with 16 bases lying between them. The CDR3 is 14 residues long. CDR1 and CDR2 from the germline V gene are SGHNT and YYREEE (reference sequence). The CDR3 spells CASKARSVGETQYF. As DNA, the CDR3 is TGTGCCAGCAAAGCTAGGAGCGTTGGAGAGACCCAGTACTTC.

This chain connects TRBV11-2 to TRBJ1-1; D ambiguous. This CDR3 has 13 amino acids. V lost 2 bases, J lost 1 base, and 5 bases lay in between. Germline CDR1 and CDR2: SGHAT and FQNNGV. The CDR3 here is CASSLTRNTEAFF. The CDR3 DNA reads TGTGCCAGCAGCTTAACAAGGAACACTGAAGCTTTCTTT.

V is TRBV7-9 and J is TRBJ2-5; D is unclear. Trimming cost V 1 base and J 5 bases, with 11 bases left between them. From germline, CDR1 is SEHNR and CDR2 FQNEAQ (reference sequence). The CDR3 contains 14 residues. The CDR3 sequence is CASSLDAHRETQYF. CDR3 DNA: TGTGCCAGCAGCTTAGACGCGCACCGGGAGACCCAGTACTTC.

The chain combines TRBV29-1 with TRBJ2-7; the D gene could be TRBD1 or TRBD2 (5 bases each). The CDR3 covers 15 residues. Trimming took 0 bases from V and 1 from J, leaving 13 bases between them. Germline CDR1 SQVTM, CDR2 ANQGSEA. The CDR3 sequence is CSVEEARDGSYEQYF. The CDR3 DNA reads TGCAGCGTTGAAGAAGCCCGGGACGGATCCTACGAGCAGTACTTC.

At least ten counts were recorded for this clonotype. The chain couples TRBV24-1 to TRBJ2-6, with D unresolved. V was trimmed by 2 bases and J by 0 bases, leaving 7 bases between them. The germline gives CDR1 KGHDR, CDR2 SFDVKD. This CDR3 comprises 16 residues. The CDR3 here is CATSDSSSSGANVLTF. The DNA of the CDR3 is TGTGCCACCAGTGATTCCAGTAGCTCTGGGGCCAACGTCCTGACTTTC.

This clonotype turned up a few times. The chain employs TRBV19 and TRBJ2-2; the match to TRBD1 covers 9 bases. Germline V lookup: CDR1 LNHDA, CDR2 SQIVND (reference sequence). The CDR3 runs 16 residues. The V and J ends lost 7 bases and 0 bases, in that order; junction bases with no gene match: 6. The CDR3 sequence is CASMRGDRANTGELFF. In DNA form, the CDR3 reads TGTGCCAGTATGAGGGGGGACAGGGCGAACACCGGGGAGCTGTTTTTT.

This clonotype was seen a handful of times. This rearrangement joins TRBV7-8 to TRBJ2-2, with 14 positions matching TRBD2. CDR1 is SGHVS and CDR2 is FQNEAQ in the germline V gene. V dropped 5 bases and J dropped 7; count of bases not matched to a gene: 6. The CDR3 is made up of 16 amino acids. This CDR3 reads CASSKTSGRAYGELFF. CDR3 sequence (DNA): TGTGCCAGCAGCAAGACTAGCGGGAGGGCCTACGGGGAGCTGTTTTTT.

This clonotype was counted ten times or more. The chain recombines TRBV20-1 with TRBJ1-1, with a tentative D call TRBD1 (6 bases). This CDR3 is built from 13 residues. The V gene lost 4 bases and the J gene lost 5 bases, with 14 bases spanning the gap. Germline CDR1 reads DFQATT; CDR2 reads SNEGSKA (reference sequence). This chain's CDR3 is CSAIQQGVTEAFF. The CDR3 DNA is TGCAGTGCTATCCAACAGGGAGTGACTGAAGCTTTCTTT.

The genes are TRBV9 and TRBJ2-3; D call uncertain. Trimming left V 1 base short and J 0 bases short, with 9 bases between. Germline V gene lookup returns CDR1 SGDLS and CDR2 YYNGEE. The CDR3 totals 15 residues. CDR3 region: CASSVLSYSTDTQYF. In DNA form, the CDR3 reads TGTGCCAGCAGCGTACTCTCCTATAGCACAGATACGCAGTATTTT. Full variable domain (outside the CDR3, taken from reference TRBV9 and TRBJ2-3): DSGVTQTPKHLITATGQRVTLRCSPRSGDLSVYWYQQSLDQGLQFLIQYYNGEERAKGNILERFSAQQFPDLHSELNLSSLELGDSALYFCASSVLSYSTDTQYFGPGTRLTVL.

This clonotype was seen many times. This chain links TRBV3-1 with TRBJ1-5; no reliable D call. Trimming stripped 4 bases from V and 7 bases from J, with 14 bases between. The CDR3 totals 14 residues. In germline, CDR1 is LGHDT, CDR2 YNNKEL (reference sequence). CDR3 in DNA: TGTGCCAGCAGCCCCCGGGTAGACGTCCAGCCCCAGCATTTT. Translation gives CASSPRVDVQPQHF.

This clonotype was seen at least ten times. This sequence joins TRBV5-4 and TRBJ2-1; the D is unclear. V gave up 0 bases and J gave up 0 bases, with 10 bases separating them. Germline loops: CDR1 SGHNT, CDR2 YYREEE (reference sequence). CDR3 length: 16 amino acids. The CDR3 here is CASSLGAPGSYNEQFF. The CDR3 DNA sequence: TGTGCCAGCAGCTTGGGAGCCCCCGGCTCCTACAATGAGCAGTTCTTC.

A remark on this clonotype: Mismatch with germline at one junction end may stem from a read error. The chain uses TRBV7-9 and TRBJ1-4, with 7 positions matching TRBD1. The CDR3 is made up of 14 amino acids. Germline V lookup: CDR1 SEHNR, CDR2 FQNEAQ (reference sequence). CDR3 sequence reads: CASNLGGINEKLFF. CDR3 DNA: TGTGCCAGCAACTTAGGGGGCATTAATGAAAAACTGTTTTTT.

CDR3 DNA sequence: TGCAGCGTTGCGAGAGATTTTGAAGCTTTCTTT. It specifies CSVARDFEAFF. This chain connects TRBV29-1 to TRBJ1-1, with D uncertain. Germline CDR1 is SQVTM and CDR2 is ANQGSEA. CDR3 length: 11 amino acids. V shed 4 bases and J shed 7 bases, with 10 bases lying between them.

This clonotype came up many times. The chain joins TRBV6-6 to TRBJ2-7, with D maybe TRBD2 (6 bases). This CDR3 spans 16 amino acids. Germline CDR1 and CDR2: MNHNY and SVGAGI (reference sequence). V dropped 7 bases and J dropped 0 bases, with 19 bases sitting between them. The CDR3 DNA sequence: TGTGCCAGCACCCTGGTCGGGGGTCCTAGCTCCTACGAGCAGTACTTC. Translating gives CASTLVGGPSSYEQYF.

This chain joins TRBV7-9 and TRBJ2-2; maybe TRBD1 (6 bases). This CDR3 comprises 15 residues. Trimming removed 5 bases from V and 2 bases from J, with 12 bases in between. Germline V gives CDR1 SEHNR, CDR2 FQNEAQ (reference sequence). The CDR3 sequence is CASSPGQFNTGELFF. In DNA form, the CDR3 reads TGTGCCAGCAGCCCCGGACAGTTTAACACCGGGGAGCTGTTTTTT.

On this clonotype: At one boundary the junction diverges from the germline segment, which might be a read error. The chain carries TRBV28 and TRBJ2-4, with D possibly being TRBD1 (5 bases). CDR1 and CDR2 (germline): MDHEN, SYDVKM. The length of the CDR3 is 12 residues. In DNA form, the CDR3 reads TGTGCCAGCGGTTTAGGGGAAAACATTCAGTACTTC. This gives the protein CASGLGENIQYF.

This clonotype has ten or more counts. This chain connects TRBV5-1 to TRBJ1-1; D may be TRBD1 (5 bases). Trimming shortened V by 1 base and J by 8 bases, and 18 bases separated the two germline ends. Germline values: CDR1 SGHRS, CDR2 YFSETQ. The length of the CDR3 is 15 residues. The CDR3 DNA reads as TGCGCCAGCAGCTTGCGTCCGTCGGCGGGGGTAGAAGCTTTCTTT. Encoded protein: CASSLRPSAGVEAFF.

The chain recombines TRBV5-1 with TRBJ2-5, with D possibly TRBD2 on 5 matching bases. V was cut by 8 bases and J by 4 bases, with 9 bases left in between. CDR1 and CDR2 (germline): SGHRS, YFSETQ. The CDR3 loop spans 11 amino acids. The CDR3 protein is CARESGETQYF. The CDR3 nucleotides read TGCGCCAGAGAGAGCGGAGAGACCCAGTACTTC.

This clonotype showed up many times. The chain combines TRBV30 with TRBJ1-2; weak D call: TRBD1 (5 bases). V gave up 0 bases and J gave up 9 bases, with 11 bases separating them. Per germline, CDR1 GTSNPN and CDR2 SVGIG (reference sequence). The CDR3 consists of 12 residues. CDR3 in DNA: TGTGCCTGGAGTGTAGTTGGGGGAAGCTACACCTTC. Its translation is CAWSVVGGSYTF.

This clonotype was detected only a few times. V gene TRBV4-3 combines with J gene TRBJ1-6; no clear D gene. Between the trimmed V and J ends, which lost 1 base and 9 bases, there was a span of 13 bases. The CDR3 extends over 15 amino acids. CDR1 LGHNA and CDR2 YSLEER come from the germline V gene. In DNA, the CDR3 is TGCGCCAGCAGCCAAGGGTACGGGATCGGTTCACCCCTCCACTTT. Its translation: CASSQGYGIGSPLHF.

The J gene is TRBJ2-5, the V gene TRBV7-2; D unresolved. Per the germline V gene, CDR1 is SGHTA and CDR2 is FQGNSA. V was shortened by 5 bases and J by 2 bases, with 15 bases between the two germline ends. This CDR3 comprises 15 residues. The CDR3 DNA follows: TGTGCCAGCAGCGTAGACCGGGCCCTGCAAGAGACCCAGTACTTC. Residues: CASSVDRALQETQYF.

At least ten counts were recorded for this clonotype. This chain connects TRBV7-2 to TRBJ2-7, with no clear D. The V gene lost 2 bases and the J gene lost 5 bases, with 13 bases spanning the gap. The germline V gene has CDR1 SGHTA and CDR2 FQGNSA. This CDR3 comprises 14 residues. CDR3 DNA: TGTGCCAGCAGCTTAATCGGAGCAGTTCACGAGCAGTACTTC. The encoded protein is CASSLIGAVHEQYF.

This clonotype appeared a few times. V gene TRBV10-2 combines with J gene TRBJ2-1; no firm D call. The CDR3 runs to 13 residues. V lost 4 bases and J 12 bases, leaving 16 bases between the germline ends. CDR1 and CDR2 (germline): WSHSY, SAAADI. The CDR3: CASSVPSPDGQFF. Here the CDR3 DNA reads TGCGCCAGCAGTGTTCCTTCCCCAGATGGGCAGTTCTTC.

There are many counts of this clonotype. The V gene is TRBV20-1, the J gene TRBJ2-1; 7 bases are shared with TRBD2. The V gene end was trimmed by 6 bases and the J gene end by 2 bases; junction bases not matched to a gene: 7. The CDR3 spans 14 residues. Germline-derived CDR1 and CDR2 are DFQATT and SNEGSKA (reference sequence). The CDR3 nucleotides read TGCAGTGCGAGGAGCGGGAAAACCTACAATGAGCAGTTCTTC. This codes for CSARSGKTYNEQFF.

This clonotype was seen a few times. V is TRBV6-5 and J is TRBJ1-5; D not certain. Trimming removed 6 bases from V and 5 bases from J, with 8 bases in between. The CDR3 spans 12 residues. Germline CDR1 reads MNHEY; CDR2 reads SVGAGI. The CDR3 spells CASRSPDQPQHF. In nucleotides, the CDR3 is TGTGCCAGCAGATCCCCCGATCAGCCCCAGCATTTT.

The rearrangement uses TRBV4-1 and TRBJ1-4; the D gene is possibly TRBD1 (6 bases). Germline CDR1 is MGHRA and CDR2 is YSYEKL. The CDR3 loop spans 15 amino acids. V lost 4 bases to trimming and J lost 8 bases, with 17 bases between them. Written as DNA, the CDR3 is TGCGCCAGCAGCCCCAAGGGGGGCGCAGGAGAAAAACTGTTTTTT. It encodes CASSPKGGAGEKLFF.

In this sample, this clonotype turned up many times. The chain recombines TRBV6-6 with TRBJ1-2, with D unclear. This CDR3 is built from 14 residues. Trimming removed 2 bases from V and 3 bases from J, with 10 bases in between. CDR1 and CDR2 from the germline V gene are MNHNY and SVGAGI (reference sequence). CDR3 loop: CASSYDSSDYGYTF. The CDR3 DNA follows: TGTGCCAGCAGTTACGACTCTTCTGACTATGGCTACACCTTC.

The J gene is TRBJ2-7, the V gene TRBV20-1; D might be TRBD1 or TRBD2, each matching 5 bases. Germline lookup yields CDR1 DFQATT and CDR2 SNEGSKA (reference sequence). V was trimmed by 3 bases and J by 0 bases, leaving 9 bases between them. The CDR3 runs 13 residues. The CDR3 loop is CSARGVVSYEQYF. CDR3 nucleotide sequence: TGCAGTGCTAGGGGGGTTGTCTCCTACGAGCAGTACTTC.